Below are 25 T cell receptor beta chains sequenced from a single sample in a study of blood T cell repertoires in COVID-19 (dated by TCRdb to the early 2020s). Library preparation was by the immunoSEQ multiplex PCR assay. The clones in this table, taken by TCRdb from immuneACCESS, are in-frame only. Not every clone is retained; where verified, under half of the shortfall comes from an unresolved V gene, and the cause of the rest is unknown. Within this sample are 95,000 to 130,000 clones, with approximately 84% of them counted one time only. Less than 9% of the sample goes to the ten largest clones. What was sequenced was peripheral blood. These receptors were collected from a man aged 65 to 79 with active or convalescent COVID-19.

The chain uses TRBV19 and TRBJ2-2; D perhaps matches TRBD1 (6 bases). Germline CDR1 LNHDA, CDR2 SQIVND (reference sequence). The CDR3 covers 13 residues. With 3 bases removed from V and 6 bases from J, the gap between germline ends came to 8 bases. CDR3 region: CASSMAGAGELFF. The CDR3 DNA follows: TGTGCCAGTAGTATGGCAGGGGCCGGGGAGCTGTTTTTT.

The chain recombines TRBV7-3 with TRBJ2-1; 9 nucleotides align to TRBD2. V dropped 5 bases and J dropped 6; count of bases not matched to a gene: 8. The germline gives CDR1 SGHTA, CDR2 FQGTGA. The CDR3 has 15 amino acids. The CDR3 coding sequence is TGTGCCAGCAGCCAGGGGACTAGCTATGTCAATGAGCAGTTCTTC. Protein sequence: CASSQGTSYVNEQFF.

The gene calls are TRBV18 and TRBJ2-7; D is undetermined. Per germline, CDR1 KGHSH and CDR2 LQKENI. The CDR3 has 14 amino acids. The V end was cut by 2 bases, the J end by 0 bases, with 8 bases between. In DNA, the CDR3 is TGTGCCAGCTCACCAATAGCAGCCTCCTACGAGCAGTACTTC. It is translated as CASSPIAASYEQYF. Supplemented by reference TRBV18 and TRBJ2-7, the full variable domain reads NAGVMQNPRHLVRRRGQEARLRCSPMKGHSHVYWYRQLPEEGLKFMVYLQKENIIDESGMPKERFSAEFPKEGPSILRIQQVVRGDSAAYFCASSPIAASYEQYFGPGTRLTVT.

V gene TRBV19 combines with J gene TRBJ1-1; unclear D gene. V lost 3 bases and J lost 6, with 5 bases in between. Germline CDR1 and CDR2: LNHDA and SQIVND (reference sequence). The CDR3 runs to 11 residues. The CDR3 sequence: CASSIFAEAFF. In nucleotides, the CDR3 is TGTGCCAGTAGTATTTTCGCTGAAGCTTTCTTT.

The CDR3 nucleotides are TGCGCCAGCAGCTTGACGGGACTTGCCGTGGAGACCCAGTACTTC. This codes for CASSLTGLAVETQYF. The genes are TRBV5-1 and TRBJ2-5; D perhaps matches TRBD2 (6 bases). Germline V gives CDR1 SGHRS, CDR2 YFSETQ. CDR3 length equals 15 residues. Trimming cost V 1 base and J 5 bases, with 15 bases left between them.

This clone was seen a handful of times. V usage is TRBV29-1 and J usage is TRBJ1-1; D not resolved. V dropped 5 bases and J dropped 2 bases, with 12 bases sitting between them. Germline V gene data show CDR1 as SQVTM and CDR2 as ANQGSEA. The length of the CDR3 is 13 residues. CDR3 DNA sequence: TGCAGCGTTCAAGTCCAATTTAACACTGAAGCTTTCTTT. Translating it yields CSVQVQFNTEAFF.

This clone was found a few times. The rearrangement joins TRBV7-2 to TRBJ2-1; 7 bases are a match to TRBD2. The germline gives CDR1 SGHTA, CDR2 FQGNSA. V dropped 2 bases and J dropped 6; count of bases not matched to a gene: 7. The CDR3 covers 15 residues. The CDR3 region is CASSLTSANSNEQFF. For the CDR3, the DNA is TGTGCCAGCAGCTTAACTAGCGCCAATTCCAATGAGCAGTTCTTC.

V and J are TRBV7-6 and TRBJ1-6; D is unresolved. V lost 1 base and J lost 2, with 12 bases in between. Germline V gene lookup returns CDR1 SGHVS and CDR2 FNYEAQ. This CDR3 has 17 amino acids. The CDR3 region has the DNA TGTGCCAGCAGCTTAGGAACAGCCACAACCTATAATTCACCCCTCCACTTT. Translating it yields CASSLGTATTYNSPLHF. The variable domain in full, completed from reference TRBV7-6 and TRBJ1-6, reads GAGVSQSPRYKVTKRGQDVALRCDPISGHVSLYWYRQALGQGPEFLTYFNYEAQQDKSGLPNDRFSAERPEGSISTLTIQRTEQRDSAMYRCASSLGTATTYNSPLHFGNGTRLTVT.

This chain links TRBV19 with TRBJ2-5; tentative D call: TRBD2 (5 bases). V lost 3 bases and J lost 4, with 12 bases in between. CDR3 size: 14 residues. Germline-derived CDR1 and CDR2 are LNHDA and SQIVND (reference sequence). CDR3 residues: CASSIFLGRETQYF. CDR3 sequence (DNA): TGTGCCAGTAGTATTTTTTTAGGGAGAGAGACCCAGTACTTC.

Written as DNA, the CDR3 is TGTGCCAGCAGCTTGCCCCTCACCGGGGGAAGGAACACTGAAGCTTTCTTT. This sequence encodes CASSLPLTGGRNTEAFF. The genes are TRBV7-9 and TRBJ1-1; TRBD1 might be the D (5 bases). Trimming shortened V by 3 bases and J by 1 base, and 18 bases separated the two germline ends. Germline V lookup: CDR1 SEHNR, CDR2 FQNEAQ (reference sequence). The CDR3 is made up of 17 amino acids.

The chain employs TRBV6-5 and TRBJ2-7, with 7 bases aligning to TRBD1. Per germline, CDR1 MNHEY and CDR2 SVGAGI. With 0 bases clipped from V and 1 base from J, the junction kept 3 bases outside the gene matches. The CDR3 has 15 residues. The DNA for the CDR3 is TGTGCCAGCAGTTACTCCGGGACAGCATCCTACGAGCAGTACTTC. It specifies CASSYSGTASYEQYF.

This chain joins TRBV7-2 and TRBJ2-7; possible D gene TRBD2, 6 bases. The CDR3 runs 15 residues. The germline V gene has CDR1 SGHTA and CDR2 FQGNSA. Trimming took 1 base from V and 3 from J, leaving 13 bases between them. CDR3 bases: TGTGCCAGCAGCTTAGTCGGAGGGGCCCTCTACGAGCAGTACTTC. It translates to CASSLVGGALYEQYF.

This chain connects TRBV2 to TRBJ2-1; perhaps TRBD2 as D (6 bases). Germline V gene lookup returns CDR1 SNHLY and CDR2 FYNNEI. The CDR3 sequence is 13 residues long. With 4 bases removed from V and 5 bases from J, the gap between germline ends came to 9 bases. CDR3 DNA: TGTGCCAGCAGTGGACTAGTCAACAATGAGCAGTTCTTC. Amino acid sequence: CASSGLVNNEQFF.

The chain recombines TRBV19 with TRBJ1-1, with 7 bases lining up with TRBD1. The CDR3 is 12 amino acids. V dropped 5 bases and J dropped 9; count of bases not matched to a gene: 6. Germline CDR1 and CDR2: LNHDA and SQIVND (reference sequence). CDR3 bases: TGTGCCAGTAGTGCCCGGGACAGTCAAGCTTTCTTT. Translating it yields CASSARDSQAFF. Variable domain in full (rest from reference TRBV19 and TRBJ1-1): DGGITQSPKYLFRKEGQNVTLSCEQNLNHDAMYWYRQDPGQGLRLIYYSQIVNDFQKGDIAEGYSVSREKKESFPLTVTSAQKNPTAFYLCASSARDSQAFFGQGTRLTVV.

J is TRBJ1-1 and V is TRBV14; 7 bases match TRBD1. Germline V gene sequence: CDR1 SGHDN, CDR2 FVKESK. J gave up 6 bases and V 4 bases, and 8 bases lay outside the gene matches. This CDR3 has 14 residues. CDR3 in amino acids: CASSRNRGGSEAFF. The CDR3 coding sequence is TGTGCCAGCAGCCGCAACAGGGGTGGCTCTGAAGCTTTCTTT.

The gene calls are TRBV5-1 and TRBJ1-2; 7 bases agree with TRBD1. Germline loops: CDR1 SGHRS, CDR2 YFSETQ. V gave up 6 bases and J gave up 7 bases; unmatched junction bases: 12. The CDR3 consists of 14 residues. The CDR3 DNA sequence: TGCGCCAGCACCCGAGGGGACAGTCCAGGTGGCTACACCTTC. It encodes CASTRGDSPGGYTF.

In this sample, this clone turned up once. The chain couples TRBV11-2 to TRBJ1-6; a weak D match, TRBD1 (6 bases). The V end was cut by 5 bases, the J end by 15 bases, with 11 bases between. Germline lookup yields CDR1 SGHAT and CDR2 FQNNGV. The CDR3 consists of 11 residues. The CDR3 loop is CASSLGQSLHF. For the CDR3, the DNA is TGTGCCAGCAGCCTAGGACAGAGCCTCCACTTT. The whole variable domain, remainder taken from reference TRBV11-2 and TRBJ1-6, is EAGVAQSPRYKIIEKRQSVAFWCNPISGHATLYWYQQILGQGPKLLIQFQNNGVVDDSQLPKDRFSAERLKGVDSTLKIQPAKLEDSAVYLCASSLGQSLHFGNGTRLTVT.

The V gene is TRBV4-3, the J gene TRBJ1-1; 8 bases match TRBD1. The junction had 5 bases not matched to a gene; V was cut back by 4 bases and J by 4 bases. Germline CDR1 reads LGHNA; CDR2 reads YSLEER. This CDR3 spans 14 amino acids. CDR3 in amino acids: CASSLSTGVTEAFF. CDR3 in DNA: TGCGCCAGCAGCCTCTCGACAGGGGTCACTGAAGCTTTCTTT.

The chain uses TRBV5-6 and TRBJ2-7, with D unclear. V was shortened by 1 base and J by 6 bases, with 5 bases between the two germline ends. CDR1 SGHDT and CDR2 YYEEEE come from the germline V gene. This CDR3 has 11 amino acids. CDR3 sequence: CASSLLSEQYF. In nucleotides, the CDR3 is TGTGCCAGCAGCTTGTTATCCGAGCAGTACTTC.

The V gene is TRBV5-1, the J gene TRBJ2-7, with D possibly TRBD2 on 5 matching bases. In germline, CDR1 is SGHRS, CDR2 YFSETQ. V lost 0 bases and J lost 4, with 14 bases in between. The CDR3 has 15 residues. In DNA form, the CDR3 reads TGCGCCAGCAGCTTGGCGACTACCCAAGGGTACGAGCAGTACTTC. This translates into CASSLATTQGYEQYF.

This clone has more than one count but fewer than ten. The chain recombines TRBV14 with TRBJ2-5; 7 bases line up with TRBD1. Germline trimming cut 0 bases from V and 1 base from J; bases unmatched to any gene: 5. The CDR3 spans 16 residues. Germline CDR1 and CDR2: SGHDN and FVKESK. The CDR3 DNA reads TGTGCCAGCAGCCAAGAATGGGGGACAGTCCAAGAGACCCAGTACTTC. Amino acids: CASSQEWGTVQETQYF.

This chain connects TRBV9 to TRBJ2-2, with TRBD2 matching over 7 bases. The germline CDR1 and CDR2 sequences are SGDLS and YYNGEE. The CDR3 spans 17 residues. Losses at the gene ends were 2 bases for V and 1 base for J; bases not matched to a gene: 8. The CDR3 sequence is CASSVPRRGENTGELFF. In nucleotides, the CDR3 is TGTGCCAGCAGCGTCCCGCGTCGGGGGGAGAACACCGGGGAGCTGTTTTTT.

The chain employs TRBV12-3 or TRBV12-4 and TRBJ1-2; D perhaps matches TRBD1 (5 bases). V was cut by 5 bases and J by 7 bases, with 11 bases left in between. The CDR3 has 12 amino acids. The CDR3 DNA reads as TGTGCCAGCAGTCCAGGGTTGGTTGGCTACACCTTC. Translated: CASSPGLVGYTF.

The rearrangement links TRBV14 to TRBJ2-5; possible D gene TRBD1, 5 bases. V dropped 4 bases and J dropped 2 bases, with 14 bases sitting between them. The CDR3 totals 15 residues. CDR1 is SGHDN, CDR2 FVKESK, per germline. In nucleotides, the CDR3 is TGTGCCAGCAGCCCAGGGTTCGGATGGCAAGAGACCCAGTACTTC. It is translated as CASSPGFGWQETQYF.

The chain joins TRBV6-5 to TRBJ1-3; D is unclear. V dropped 2 bases and J dropped 4 bases, with 9 bases sitting between them. The CDR3 covers 14 residues. Germline V gene lookup returns CDR1 MNHEY and CDR2 SVGAGI. The DNA of the CDR3 is TGTGCCAGCAGTTACCAACAGTCCGGAAACACCATATATTTT. Its translation: CASSYQQSGNTIYF.